This TCR beta chain is drawn from a study of lymphopenia after photon versus proton radiotherapy. Comment on this clone: Its antigen is still unknown.

Measured with immunoSEQ multiplex PCR; TCRdb has only the in-frame clones, and not every one. The table records roughly 42,000 clones, about 85% of them present only once. The CDR3 covers 17 residues. Germline values: CDR1 MGHRA, CDR2 YSYEKL. V was pared by 2 bases and J by 9 bases, with 13 bases of the junction left unmatched. Broader study findings: Relative stability marked proton patients; photon patients lost diversity and naive cells. Authors raise, but do not show, better survival with proton therapy. Post-nadir diversity loss with photons came from oligoclonal expansion, particularly CD8+ Temra cells.

The sequenced sample was peripheral blood, obtained from a patient treated with photon-based radiotherapy. J is TRBJ1-3 and V is TRBV4-1, with TRBD1 matching 10 bases. This TCR derives from a man aged 40-49 years with gastric cancer. Written as DNA, the CDR3 is TGCGCCAGCAGCCAACCCACGGCCGGGACAGGGGCCAGCACCATATATTTT. It is translated as CASSQPTAGTGASTIYF.